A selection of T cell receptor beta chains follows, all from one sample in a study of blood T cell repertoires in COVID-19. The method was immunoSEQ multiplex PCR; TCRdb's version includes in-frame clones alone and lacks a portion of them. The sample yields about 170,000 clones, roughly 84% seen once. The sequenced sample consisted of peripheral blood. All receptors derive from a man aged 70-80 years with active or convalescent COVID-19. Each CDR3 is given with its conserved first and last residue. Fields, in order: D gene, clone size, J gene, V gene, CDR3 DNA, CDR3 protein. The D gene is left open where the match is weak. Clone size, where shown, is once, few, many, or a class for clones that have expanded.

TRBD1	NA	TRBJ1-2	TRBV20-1	TGCAGTGCTAGTCACAGGGGGAACTATGGCTACACCTTC	CSASHRGNYGYTF
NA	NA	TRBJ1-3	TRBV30	TGTGCCTGGATGGCCAGGGCCGGTGGAAACACCATATATTTT	CAWMARAGGNTIYF
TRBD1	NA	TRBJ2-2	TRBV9	TGTGCCAGTCAACAGGGGGCGCGGACCGGGGAGCTGTTTTTT	CASQQGARTGELFF
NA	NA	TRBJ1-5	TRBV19	TGTGCCAGTAGTCCTACCACGCGGGGCAATCAGCCCCAGCATTTT	CASSPTTRGNQPQHF
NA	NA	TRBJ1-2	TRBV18	TGTGCCAGCTCACCACGGGCAGTTGGATTGACTAACTATGGCTACACCTTC	CASSPRAVGLTNYGYTF
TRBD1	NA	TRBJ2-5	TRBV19	TGTGCCAGTAGTAGTAACAGGGGGTACCAAGAGACCCAGTACTTC	CASSSNRGYQETQYF
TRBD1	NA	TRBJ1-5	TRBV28	TGTGCCAGCAGCCTTGTGGACAGGGGTGGCCAGCCCCAGCATTTT	CASSLVDRGGQPQHF
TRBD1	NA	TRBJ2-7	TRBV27	TGTGCCAGCAGAAGGACAGGGGGCGAGCAGTACTTC	CASRRTGGEQYF
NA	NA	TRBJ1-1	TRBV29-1	TGCAGCGTTGAAGATTTAGGAGGGTGGACTGAAGCTTTCTTT	CSVEDLGGWTEAFF
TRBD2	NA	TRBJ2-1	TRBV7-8	TGTGCCAGCAGCTTAAAGCGGGAGGGCCTTGACAATGAGCAGTTCTTC	CASSLKREGLDNEQFF
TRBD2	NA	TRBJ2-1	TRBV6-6	TGTGCCAGCAGACGAACATTAGCGGGCCCCTACAATGAGCAGTTCTTC	CASRRTLAGPYNEQFF
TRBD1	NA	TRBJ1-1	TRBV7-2	TGTGCCAGCAGCCTCCAGGGGGCCATGAACACTGAAGCTTTCTTT	CASSLQGAMNTEAFF
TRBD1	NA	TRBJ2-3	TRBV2	TGTGCCAGCAGCATGAGTAGGATAGGGGGCACGCAGTATTTT	CASSMSRIGGTQYF
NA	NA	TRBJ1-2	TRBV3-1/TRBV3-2	TGTGCCAGCAGCCAAGATCACAGGTCCCCAAATACTAACTATGGCTACACCTTC	CASSQDHRSPNTNYGYTF
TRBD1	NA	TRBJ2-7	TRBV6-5	TGTGCCAGCAGTCCGGACAGGGGGTTCGACGAGCAGTACTTC	CASSPDRGFDEQYF
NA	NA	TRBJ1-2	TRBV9	TGTGCCAGCAGCGTAGTGGAGGGCCGTGGCTACACCTTC	CASSVVEGRGYTF
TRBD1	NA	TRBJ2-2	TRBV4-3	TGCGCCAGCAGCCACGACAGGGCGAACACCGGGGAGCTGTTTTTT	CASSHDRANTGELFF
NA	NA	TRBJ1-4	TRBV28	TGTGCCAGCAGATCCCTCCTCGAGAGGGAAAAACTGTTTTTT	CASRSLLEREKLFF
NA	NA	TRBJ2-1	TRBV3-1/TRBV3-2	TGTGCCAGCAGCCAGGAGGGGGGGTACAATGAGCAGTTCTTC	CASSQEGGYNEQFF
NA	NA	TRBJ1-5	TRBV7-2	TGTGCCAGCAGCTCACATCAGGGGCTCAATCAGCCCCAGCATTTT	CASSSHQGLNQPQHF
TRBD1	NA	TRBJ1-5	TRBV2	TGTGCCAGCAGTGACACCCCCCAGGGGGCCCAGCATTTT	CASSDTPQGAQHF
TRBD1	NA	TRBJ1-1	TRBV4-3	TGCGCCAGCAGCCAAGATCTGAGGGGGCGAGCGAACACTGAAGCTTTCTTT	CASSQDLRGRANTEAFF
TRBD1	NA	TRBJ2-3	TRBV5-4	TGTGCCAGCAGCTTCCCCGGACAGGGTGGGTCCGATACGCAGTATTTT	CASSFPGQGGSDTQYF
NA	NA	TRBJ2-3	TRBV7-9	TGTGCCAGCAGCTTCCAAGCCCTAGCTGAGGGAGATACGCAGTATTTT	CASSFQALAEGDTQYF
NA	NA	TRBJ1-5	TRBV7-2	TGTGCCAGCAGCTTAGGGTCAGGTTGGCCCCAGCATTTT	CASSLGSGWPQHF
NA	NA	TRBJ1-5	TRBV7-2	TGTGCCAGCAGCTCAACCCCGGGGATAGGTCAGCCCCAGCATTTT	CASSSTPGIGQPQHF
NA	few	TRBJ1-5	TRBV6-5	TGTGCCAGCAGAAACTTAGAACTGAGCAATCAGCCCCAGCATTTT	CASRNLELSNQPQHF
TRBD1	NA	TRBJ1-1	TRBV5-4	TGTGCCAGCAGCTTGCCAAAACAGGGGCGGACTGAAGCTTTCTTT	CASSLPKQGRTEAFF
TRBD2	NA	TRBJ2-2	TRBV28	TGTGCCAGCAGACGAGCGGGAAAGAACACCGGGGAGCTGTTTTTT	CASRRAGKNTGELFF
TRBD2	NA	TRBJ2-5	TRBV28	TGTGCCAGCAGCCCCGCGGAGGGGAGGGAGGGGTACCAAGAGACCCAGTACTTC	CASSPAEGREGYQETQYF
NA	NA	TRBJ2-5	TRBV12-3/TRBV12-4	TGTGCCAGCAGTTTCCAGGGACAAGAGACCCAGTACTTC	CASSFQGQETQYF
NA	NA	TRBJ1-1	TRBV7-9	TGTGCCAGCAGCAGGAGGGGAGGGGACCAGAACACTGAAGCTTTCTTT	CASSRRGGDQNTEAFF
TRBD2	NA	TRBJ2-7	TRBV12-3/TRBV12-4	TGTGCCAGCAGTTTGACTAGCGGCGAGCAGTACTTC	CASSLTSGEQYF